This TCR beta chain was observed in a study of T cells in Graves' hyperthyroidism and ophthalmopathy. General study findings and limits: Expanded thyroid clonotypes (above 0.001) were mostly also found in blood.

A word on this clonotype: The antigen remains unidentified.

This CDR3 spans 13 amino acids. Germline V CDR1 and CDR2: SNHLY, FYNNEI. V dropped 4 bases and J dropped 4 bases, with 7 bases sitting between them. RNA transcripts gave rise to amplified TCR beta CDR3 regions. With the HTBI primer set, the TCR CDR3 went through a first round of RT-PCR. TCRdb itself ran the multiplex PCR reads through MiXCR, one entry per CDR3 protein. This sample has around 500,000 distinct CDR3 sequences, with 13% to 15% found just once. The chain uses TRBV2 and TRBJ1-4; D is ambiguous. The sequencing input was blood. The TCR was taken from a woman between 18 and 29 years old with Graves' hyperthyroidism. The CDR3 loop is CASSGNRNEKLFF. The CDR3 nucleotides read TGTGCCAGCAGTGGTAATCGTAATGAAAAACTGTTTTTT.